The 21 T cell receptor beta chains below come from one sample, sequenced in a study of lymphopenia after photon versus proton radiotherapy. Data came from immunoSEQ multiplex PCR; TCRdb stores just in-frame clones and leaves some out. The sample has 17,000 or so clones, around 85% seen once. Sequenced material: peripheral blood, taken from a patient treated with proton-based radiotherapy. The receptor source for this set is a man between 70 and 80 years old with pancreatic cancer.

The chain links TRBV7-2 to TRBJ1-1, with TRBD1 as a possible D gene (6 bases). This CDR3 has 16 residues. Germline V gene sequence: CDR1 SGHTA, CDR2 FQGNSA. V was trimmed by 5 bases and J by 5 bases, leaving 21 bases between them. CDR3 in DNA: TGTGCCAGCAGCCGATCGGGGCGGGGGGCGCGGACTGAAGCTTTCTTT. This sequence encodes CASSRSGRGARTEAFF.

This rearrangement joins TRBV13 to TRBJ2-7, with D possibly being TRBD1 (6 bases). With 1 base removed from V and 5 bases from J, the gap between germline ends came to 18 bases. There are 16 residues in the CDR3. The germline gives CDR1 PRHDT, CDR2 FYEKMQ (reference sequence). The CDR3 coding sequence is TGTGCCAGCAGCTTAGATTATGGGCAGGGGTCAGACGAGCAGTACTTC. This codes for CASSLDYGQGSDEQYF.

This clone has a handful of counts. The chain uses TRBV6-1 and TRBJ1-2, with D possibly being TRBD1 (6 bases). The V and J ends lost 0 bases and 2 bases respectively, with 19 bases between them. CDR3 size: 18 residues. The germline CDR1 and CDR2 sequences are MNHNS and SASEGT. CDR3: CASSEAIYTIDRNYGYTF. DNA of the CDR3: TGTGCCAGCAGTGAAGCGATCTATACCATAGACAGGAACTATGGCTACACCTTC.

The chain combines TRBV5-8 with TRBJ1-1, with TRBD1 identical over 7 bases. There are 14 residues in the CDR3. J lost 1 base, V lost 6 bases, and 6 bases had no gene match. The germline V gene has CDR1 SGHTS and CDR2 YDEGEE. CDR3 bases: TGTGCCAGCACCAGACAGGGAAAGAACACTGAAGCTTTCTTT. Translating it yields CASTRQGKNTEAFF.

The chain couples TRBV7-8 to TRBJ1-4; D may be TRBD1 (5 bases). The CDR3 loop spans 15 amino acids. Trimming shortened V by 2 bases and J by 7 bases, and 14 bases separated the two germline ends. The germline V gene encodes CDR1 SGHVS and CDR2 FQNEAQ. This chain's CDR3 is CASSLQGIRSEKLFF. The CDR3 coding sequence is TGTGCCAGCAGCTTACAGGGTATTAGGAGTGAAAAACTGTTTTTT.

The V gene is TRBV10-1, the J gene TRBJ1-5, with TRBD1 matching over 7 bases. From germline, CDR1 is WNHNN and CDR2 SYGVQD (reference sequence). V was clipped by 3 bases and J by 4 bases; unmatched bases: 9. This CDR3 is built from 16 residues. CDR3 in DNA: TGCGCCAGCAGTGACCAGACAGGGACGGCGAATCAGCCCCAGCATTTT. As protein: CASSDQTGTANQPQHF.

The chain employs TRBV10-3 and TRBJ2-1, with 7 bases identical to TRBD2. The germline CDR1 and CDR2 sequences are ENHRY and SYGVKD. J gave up 7 bases and V 3 bases, and 9 bases lay outside the gene matches. The length of the CDR3 is 15 residues. CDR3 amino acids: CAISDDGGRSNEQFF. The CDR3 DNA reads as TGTGCCATCAGTGATGACGGCGGGAGATCGAATGAGCAGTTCTTC.

This clone was detected once. The chain combines TRBV7-9 with TRBJ1-1, with D hard to call. This CDR3 is built from 13 residues. From germline, CDR1 is SEHNR and CDR2 FQNEAQ (reference sequence). The V gene lost 5 bases and the J gene lost 2 bases, with 9 bases spanning the gap. The CDR3 region is CASSRGLNTEAFF. The CDR3, as DNA: TGTGCCAGCAGCCGCGGACTTAACACTGAAGCTTTCTTT. The complete variable domain, with remaining parts taken from reference TRBV7-9 and TRBJ1-1, reads DTGVSQNPRHKITKRGQNVTFRCDPISEHNRLYWYRQTLGQGPEFLTYFQNEAQLEKSRLLSDRFSAERPKGSFSTLEIQRTEQGDSAMYLCASSRGLNTEAFFGQGTRLTVV.

The sample holds one count of this clone. The chain joins TRBV7-9 to TRBJ2-3; a possible D gene is TRBD1 (6 bases). The germline V gene encodes CDR1 SEHNR and CDR2 FQNEAQ (reference sequence). The ends were cut back, 7 bases at V and 0 bases at J, with 14 bases in the middle. The CDR3 is 15 residues long. The DNA of the CDR3 is TGTGCCAGCACCATAGGGGGTGCGAGCACAGATACGCAGTATTTT. Its protein is CASTIGGASTDTQYF.

The chain recombines TRBV7-9 with TRBJ2-1; D gene unclear. Germline CDR1 and CDR2: SEHNR and FQNEAQ (reference sequence). Between the trimmed V and J ends, which lost 1 base and 9 bases, there was a span of 16 bases. The CDR3 covers 15 residues. The CDR3 bases are TGTGCCAGCAGCTTAGTTTCGGTACGTGCAAGTGAGCAGTTCTTC. Protein product: CASSLVSVRASEQFF.

The rearrangement links TRBV2 to TRBJ1-1, with D unclear. The CDR3 has 14 amino acids. The germline CDR1 and CDR2 sequences are SNHLY and FYNNEI. Trimming cost V 7 bases and J 0 bases, with 12 bases left between them. Here the CDR3 reads CASTSQQLNTEAFF. The CDR3 coding sequence is TGTGCCAGCACTTCACAGCAGCTGAACACTGAAGCTTTCTTT. Variable domain in full (rest from reference TRBV2 and TRBJ1-1): EPEVTQTPSHQVTQMGQEVILRCVPISNHLYFYWYRQILGQKVEFLVSFYNNEISEKSEIFDDQFSVERPDGSNFTLKIRSTKLEDSAMYFCASTSQQLNTEAFFGQGTRLTVV.

This clone was seen only once. The chain carries TRBV12-5 and TRBJ2-5; the D gene is possibly TRBD1 (6 bases). The germline gives CDR1 LGHNT, CDR2 FRNRAP. V was clipped by 3 bases and J by 5 bases, with 10 bases between them. This CDR3 comprises 13 residues. The CDR3 DNA is TGTGCTAGTGGTTTCACAGGGATTGAGACCCAGTACTTC. This sequence encodes CASGFTGIETQYF.

This clone was detected a few times. The gene calls are TRBV9 and TRBJ2-2; 8 bases map to TRBD1. With V trimmed by 3 bases and J by 4 bases, 11 bases remained unmatched. Per the germline V gene, CDR1 is SGDLS and CDR2 is YYNGEE. The CDR3 is 17 amino acids. This CDR3 reads CASSATTGTGSTGELFF. In DNA form, the CDR3 reads TGTGCCAGCAGCGCGACAACCGGGACAGGATCCACCGGGGAGCTGTTTTTT.

This chain connects TRBV5-4 to TRBJ2-7; D possibly corresponds to TRBD1 (5 bases). The V end was cut by 3 bases, the J end by 1 base, with 14 bases between. The CDR3 is 15 residues long. The germline CDR1 and CDR2 sequences are SGHNT and YYREEE (reference sequence). CDR3 region: CASSSDGRVSYEQYF. DNA for the CDR3: TGTGCCAGCAGCTCGGATGGCAGGGTTTCCTACGAGCAGTACTTC.

The rearrangement links TRBV7-2 to TRBJ2-1; the D gene is possibly TRBD2 (6 bases). CDR3 length: 16 amino acids. Trimming shortened V by 3 bases and J by 0 bases, and 12 bases separated the two germline ends. Germline values: CDR1 SGHTA, CDR2 FQGNSA. The CDR3 DNA is TGTGCCAGCAGCTTTTCCCGGGAGCACTCCTACAATGAGCAGTTCTTC. Translation gives CASSFSREHSYNEQFF.

This chain joins TRBV6-5 and TRBJ2-7, with D possibly being TRBD1 or TRBD2 (6 bases each). This CDR3 is 14 amino acids long. Germline V gene data show CDR1 as MNHEY and CDR2 as SVGAGI. V dropped 7 bases and J dropped 2 bases, with 15 bases sitting between them. DNA of the CDR3: TGTGCCAGCAAAGGGGGGACAAGACCCTACGAGCAGTACTTC. Encoded protein: CASKGGTRPYEQYF.

The chain joins TRBV19 to TRBJ1-1, with unresolved D. Germline values: CDR1 LNHDA, CDR2 SQIVND (reference sequence). The CDR3 is 17 amino acids. Trimming took off 7 bases at V and 0 bases at J, with 21 bases between the two ends. CDR3 bases: TGTGCCAGTACCGACCGCCGTAGTGGTAAGATGAACACTGAAGCTTTCTTT. Protein: CASTDRRSGKMNTEAFF.

V and J are TRBV6-6 and TRBJ2-5; 7 bases are a match to TRBD2. CDR1 MNHNY and CDR2 SVGAGI come from the germline V gene (reference sequence). Trimming cost V 2 bases and J 2 bases; bases outside gene matches: 5. The CDR3 extends over 15 amino acids. The CDR3 nucleotides are TGTGCCAGCAGTTACGGGGAGGGGAGGCAAGAGACCCAGTACTTC. It encodes CASSYGEGRQETQYF.

This chain uses TRBV30 with TRBJ2-5; 7 nucleotides match TRBD1. Germline V gives CDR1 GTSNPN, CDR2 SVGIG (reference sequence). V was clipped by 2 bases and J by 1 base; unmatched bases: 1. The CDR3 has 13 amino acids. The CDR3 DNA follows: TGTGCCTGGAGTCCAGGGGGCCAAGAGACCCAGTACTTC. Its translation is CAWSPGGQETQYF.

The rearrangement joins TRBV6-6 to TRBJ1-1, with no clear D. V was cut by 2 bases and J by 0 bases, with 4 bases left in between. The germline CDR1 and CDR2 sequences are MNHNY and SVGAGI (reference sequence). The CDR3 contains 13 residues. The CDR3 DNA follows: TGTGCCAGCAGTTACGGGATGAACACTGAAGCTTTCTTT. Translated: CASSYGMNTEAFF.

The rearrangement joins TRBV5-1 to TRBJ2-1; perhaps TRBD2 as D (7 bases). Trimming shortened V by 2 bases and J by 5 bases, and 29 bases separated the two germline ends. Germline V gives CDR1 SGHRS, CDR2 YFSETQ. The CDR3 is 20 amino acids. This chain's CDR3 is CASSFPSGTPIGAGDNEQFF. CDR3 DNA: TGCGCCAGCAGCTTTCCGTCGGGGACACCAATAGGGGCGGGGGACAATGAGCAGTTCTTC.